These T cell receptor beta chains were read from a single sample in a study of blood T cells in healthy people across ages. Each CDR3 protein gets one entry after TCRdb re-called the 5' RACE reads with MiXCR. The table has around 820,000 distinct CDR3 sequences, more than 20% seen once. These same records also appear under a second study, on T cells of mothers and their children.

The sample taken for sequencing was blood. The origin of the receptors is a boy aged 5-17 years in good health. Each CDR3 is given with its conserved first and last residue. Each record gives: V gene, D gene, clone size, CDR3 length, J gene, CDR3 DNA, CDR3 protein. A D gene is named only where the DNA matches it firmly. Clone size appears in some rows only: once, few, many, or a class for an expanded clone.

TRBV5-1	NA	NA	14	TRBJ2-5	TGCGCCAGCAGCTTGGAGGCAGGGAAAGAGACCCAGTACTTC	CASSLEAGKETQYF
TRBV30	NA	few	13	TRBJ2-5	TGTGCCTGGAGTGGAGATTGGAGAGAGACCCAGTACTTC	CAWSGDWRETQYF
TRBV4-3	NA	NA	17	TRBJ1-1	TGCGCCAGCAGCCACCAAACCGCGGCAGGGAGAGAGCCTGAAGCTTTCTTT	CASSHQTAAGREPEAFF
TRBV29-1	NA	NA	13	TRBJ1-5	TGCAGCGTTGCCCCGGGAGGGGGTCAGCCCCAGCATTTT	CSVAPGGGQPQHF
TRBV2	NA	once	13	TRBJ2-3	TGTGCCAGCACCTTGGACGCACGAGATACGCAGTATTTT	CASTLDARDTQYF
TRBV7-2	TRBD1	NA	16	TRBJ2-4	TGTGCCAGCAGCGAAGACAGGGGGCTGGCCAAAAACATTCAGTACTTC	CASSEDRGLAKNIQYF
TRBV12-3/TRBV12-4	NA	NA	15	TRBJ2-5	TGTGCCAGCAGACTAGCTTTTGCCACCCAAGAGACCCAGTACTTC	CASRLAFATQETQYF
TRBV2	NA	few	15	TRBJ1-2	TGTGCCAGCAGTGAACTTGACGACGCAGTAAGTGGCTACACCTTC	CASSELDDAVSGYTF
TRBV6-2/TRBV6-3	NA	few	12	TRBJ2-3	TGTGCCAGCAGTCAGACCAAAGATACGCAGTATTTT	CASSQTKDTQYF
TRBV6-2/TRBV6-3	NA	few	12	TRBJ2-1	TGTGCCAGCAGACCACTTAGGGGGGAGCAGTTCTTC	CASRPLRGEQFF
TRBV20-1	TRBD1	NA	15	TRBJ1-4	TGCAGTGCTAGAGATCCGGGACAGGCTAATGAAAAACTGTTTTTT	CSARDPGQANEKLFF
TRBV2	NA	NA	15	TRBJ2-7	TGTGCCAGCAGTGGAGCCCGGGCAGGGCCCTACGAGCAGTACTTC	CASSGARAGPYEQYF
TRBV20-1	NA	NA	13	TRBJ2-5	TGCAGTGCTGCGCGGGACAGCTTTCGGGAGCAGTACTTC	CSAARDSFREQYF
TRBV7-7	TRBD2	NA	16	TRBJ2-5	TGTGCTAGCAGTCGACTAGCGGGGGGATTAGAAGAGACCCAGTACTTC	CASSRLAGGLEETQYF
TRBV7-9	TRBD1	NA	16	TRBJ1-5	TGTGCCAGCAGCTTAGGGGGAGCACAGGGGGCTAAGCCCCAGCATTTT	CASSLGGAQGAKPQHF
TRBV7-2	NA	few	13	TRBJ1-1	TGTGCCAGCACCCTCGGCGGAAACACTGAAGCTTTCTTT	CASTLGGNTEAFF
TRBV12-3/TRBV12-4	NA	few	16	TRBJ2-2	TGTGCCAGCAGTGAGACAACGGGTTCGAACACCGGGGAGCTGTTTTTT	CASSETTGSNTGELFF
TRBV3-1	TRBD2	NA	16	TRBJ2-5	TGTGCCAGCAGCCAACGACTAGCGGGGGCCGGGGAGACCCAGTACTTC	CASSQRLAGAGETQYF
TRBV27	TRBD2	NA	16	TRBJ2-7	TGTGCCAGCAGTTTCAGAAGCGGGAGATCTCCCTACGAGCAGTACTTC	CASSFRSGRSPYEQYF
TRBV20-1	TRBD2	few	13	TRBJ2-7	TGCAGTGCTAGAGGGACTAGCGTTTACGAGCAGTACTTC	CSARGTSVYEQYF
TRBV29-1	TRBD1	NA	12	TRBJ2-7	TGCAGCGCAGAAGGCAGGGGGTACGAGCAGTACTTC	CSAEGRGYEQYF
TRBV12-3/TRBV12-4	NA	few	17	TRBJ2-2	TGTGCCAGCAACAAAAAACTACTCTACAGGGAGGGCGGGGAGCTGTTTTTT	CASNKKLLYREGGELFF
TRBV27	NA	many	12	TRBJ1-5	TGTGCCAGCAGTCCGACAGATCAGCCCCAGCATTTT	CASSPTDQPQHF
TRBV5-1	NA	few	16	TRBJ2-1	TGCGCCAGCAGGCGGGACCCAGGGGTTCTTGGCGATGAGCAGTTCTTC	CASRRDPGVLGDEQFF
TRBV7-2	TRBD2	few	16	TRBJ2-3	TGTGCCAGCAGCATCGCCGGGACTAGCGGGGCAGATACGCAGTATTTT	CASSIAGTSGADTQYF
TRBV27	NA	NA	15	TRBJ2-3	TGTGCCAGCAGTCTCTCCCCCAACCGTCGAGATACGCAGTATTTT	CASSLSPNRRDTQYF
TRBV20-1	NA	NA	14	TRBJ1-4	TGCAGTGCTAGAGATGGGTGGGGAGGGGAAAAACTGTTTTTT	CSARDGWGGEKLFF
TRBV28	TRBD1	NA	15	TRBJ1-4	TGTGCCAGCAGTCCCCGGACAGGGAGGGATGAAAAACTGTTTTTT	CASSPRTGRDEKLFF
TRBV7-9	NA	NA	14	TRBJ2-1	TGTGCCAGCAGCTTCTCCCGGAGCGAGGATGAGCAGTTCTTC	CASSFSRSEDEQFF
TRBV20-1	TRBD2	NA	16	TRBJ2-3	TGCAGTGCTAGGCTGGGTAGTAGCGGGAGGACAGATACGCAGTATTTT	CSARLGSSGRTDTQYF
TRBV20-1	NA	NA	14	TRBJ2-7	TGCAGTGCTAGTTTTTTGGGGTTAGATTACGAGCAGTACTTC	CSASFLGLDYEQYF
TRBV20-1	TRBD2	NA	14	TRBJ2-5	TGCAGTGCTAGACTAGCGGGACCTCAGGAGACCCAGTACTTC	CSARLAGPQETQYF
TRBV7-3	TRBD2	NA	16	TRBJ2-3	TGTGCCAGCAGCTTAAAAGCGGGGGGGCCTGGAGATACGCAGTATTTT	CASSLKAGGPGDTQYF
TRBV28	NA	NA	13	TRBJ1-6	TGTGCCAGCAGTTTAACCCCTCATTCACCCCTCCACTTT	CASSLTPHSPLHF
TRBV2	NA	NA	15	TRBJ2-1	TGTGCCAGCAGTTCCCGGGACAATTCCTACAATGAGCAGTTCTTC	CASSSRDNSYNEQFF